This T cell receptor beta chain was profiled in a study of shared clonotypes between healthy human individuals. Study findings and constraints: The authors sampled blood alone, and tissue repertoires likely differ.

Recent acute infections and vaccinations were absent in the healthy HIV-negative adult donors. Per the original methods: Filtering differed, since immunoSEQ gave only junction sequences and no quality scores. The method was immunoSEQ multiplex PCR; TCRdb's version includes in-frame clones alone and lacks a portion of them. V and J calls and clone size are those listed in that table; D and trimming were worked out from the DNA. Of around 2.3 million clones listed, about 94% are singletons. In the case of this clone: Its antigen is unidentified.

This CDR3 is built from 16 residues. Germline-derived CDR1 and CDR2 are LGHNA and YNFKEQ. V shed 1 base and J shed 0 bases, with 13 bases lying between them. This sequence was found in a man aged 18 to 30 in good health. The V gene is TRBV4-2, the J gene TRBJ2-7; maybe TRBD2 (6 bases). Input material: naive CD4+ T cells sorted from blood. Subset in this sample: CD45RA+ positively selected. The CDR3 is CASSQGPPGSSYEQYF. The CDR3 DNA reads TGTGCCAGCAGCCAAGGGCCCCCCGGGAGCTCCTACGAGCAGTACTTC.